The source of this T cell receptor (beta chain) is a study of CD8 T cells in Susac syndrome. RNA was extracted with the RNeasy kit, and a quantity of roughly 0.5 to 1 ug was reverse transcribed using random hexamers. Across 54 Vbeta and 13 Jbeta, TCR beta CDR3 was amplified with immunoSEQ multiplex PCR. TCRdb redid the calling of the immunoSEQ multiplex PCR reads with MiXCR, one entry per CDR3 protein. Here the sample spans 170,000 or so distinct CDR3 sequences, 90% to 97% being singletons. Through negative isolation, CD4+ and CD8+ T cells were obtained, while TEMRA cells were enriched using FACS. Germline V lookup: CDR1 LNHDA, CDR2 SQIVND (reference sequence). J gave up 8 bases and V 7 bases, and 5 bases lay outside the gene matches. This CDR3 has 13 residues.

The source material was CD4+ T cells from PBMCs. The TCR sequence derives from a human donor with Susac syndrome. V is TRBV19 and J is TRBJ2-4; 10 bases fit TRBD1. The CDR3 coding sequence is TGTGCCAGTAAGCGACAGGGGGCGGACATTCAGTACTTC. Its protein is CASKRQGADIQYF. The entire variable domain, with the rest obtained from reference TRBV19 and TRBJ2-4, is as follows: DGGITQSPKYLFRKEGQNVTLSCEQNLNHDAMYWYRQDPGQGLRLIYYSQIVNDFQKGDIAEGYSVSREKKESFPLTVTSAQKNPTAFYLCASKRQGADIQYFGAGTRLSVL.